This is a list of T cell receptor beta chains from one sample in a study of cytomegalovirus exposure and HLA in healthy donors. Libraries were prepared by immunoSEQ multiplex PCR; TCRdb keeps only in-frame clonotypes and omits some of them. The sample carries tens of thousands of clones, roughly 76% recorded once. The sequenced sample consisted of PBMCs. These TCRs come from a male donor in good health and CMV-seronegative. The CDR3 runs from the conserved cysteine through the conserved F or W. Each record gives: J gene, V gene, CDR3 protein.

j_call: TRBJ1-1; v_call: TRBV28; cdr3_aa: CASRSGTGTEAFF
j_call: TRBJ2-3; v_call: TRBV4-3; cdr3_aa: CASSQAAPGNGADTQYF
j_call: TRBJ1-1; v_call: TRBV4-3; cdr3_aa: CASSRERRTGNEAFF
j_call: TRBJ2-3; v_call: TRBV10-3; cdr3_aa: CAITAGLAGGTDTQYF
j_call: TRBJ2-3; v_call: TRBV5-1; cdr3_aa: CASSFVGATGVAGGTDTQYF
j_call: TRBJ1-2; v_call: TRBV6-5; cdr3_aa: CASSERTGGWWGYTF
j_call: TRBJ2-7; v_call: TRBV7-2; cdr3_aa: CASSFRTSGGILSSYEQYF
j_call: TRBJ2-7; v_call: TRBV11-2; cdr3_aa: CASSSAGLTYEQYF
j_call: TRBJ1-5; v_call: TRBV10-3; cdr3_aa: CAIRGSLENQPQHF
j_call: TRBJ1-4; v_call: TRBV19; cdr3_aa: CASSARPATNEKLFF
j_call: TRBJ1-2; v_call: TRBV7-2; cdr3_aa: CASSLGTGGDGYTF
j_call: TRBJ1-6; v_call: TRBV10-2; cdr3_aa: CASSVTRGHNSPLHF
j_call: TRBJ1-1; v_call: TRBV2; cdr3_aa: CASNQDRGEAFF
j_call: TRBJ1-1; v_call: TRBV18; cdr3_aa: CASSPGQWTTEAFF
j_call: TRBJ1-4; v_call: TRBV6-1; cdr3_aa: CASSESTVYGKLFF
j_call: TRBJ1-5; v_call: TRBV6-6; cdr3_aa: CASSSAGSTNQPQHF
j_call: TRBJ2-5; v_call: TRBV20-1; cdr3_aa: CSAPRGETQYF
j_call: TRBJ1-2; v_call: TRBV28; cdr3_aa: CASSAGTGDGGSNYGYTF
j_call: TRBJ2-7; v_call: TRBV7-2; cdr3_aa: CASSFVPSGSYEQYF
j_call: TRBJ1-2; v_call: TRBV5-6; cdr3_aa: CASSLGISGGYYGYTF
j_call: TRBJ2-2; v_call: TRBV6-5; cdr3_aa: CASSYSHGNTGELFF
j_call: TRBJ1-2; v_call: TRBV27; cdr3_aa: CASSFQRGNYGYTF
j_call: TRBJ1-2; v_call: TRBV7-9; cdr3_aa: CASSLDRNGYTF
j_call: TRBJ2-3; v_call: TRBV11-2; cdr3_aa: CASRPGVAGGADTQYF
j_call: TRBJ1-3; v_call: TRBV28; cdr3_aa: CASSFRTDSGNTIYF
j_call: TRBJ1-1; v_call: TRBV5-1; cdr3_aa: CASSFRRDNTEAFF
j_call: TRBJ1-1; v_call: TRBV6-5; cdr3_aa: CASSYRNTEAFF
j_call: TRBJ1-4; v_call: TRBV7-9; cdr3_aa: CASSYRDRGDEKLFF
j_call: TRBJ2-2; v_call: TRBV9; cdr3_aa: CASSQGNGELFF
j_call: TRBJ2-7; v_call: TRBV15; cdr3_aa: CATSTKTGFNVYEQYF
j_call: TRBJ2-7; v_call: TRBV29-1; cdr3_aa: CSVLGDRGPYEQYF
j_call: TRBJ2-2; v_call: TRBV7-6; cdr3_aa: CASSLFGTGNTGELFF
j_call: TRBJ2-1; v_call: TRBV28; cdr3_aa: CASSSTGPGFF
j_call: TRBJ2-7; v_call: TRBV7-2; cdr3_aa: CASSLTSPGAGGVSF
j_call: TRBJ1-1; v_call: TRBV27; cdr3_aa: CASAVGVNTEAFF
j_call: TRBJ2-7; v_call: TRBV28; cdr3_aa: CASSLSHGTGQASGEQYF